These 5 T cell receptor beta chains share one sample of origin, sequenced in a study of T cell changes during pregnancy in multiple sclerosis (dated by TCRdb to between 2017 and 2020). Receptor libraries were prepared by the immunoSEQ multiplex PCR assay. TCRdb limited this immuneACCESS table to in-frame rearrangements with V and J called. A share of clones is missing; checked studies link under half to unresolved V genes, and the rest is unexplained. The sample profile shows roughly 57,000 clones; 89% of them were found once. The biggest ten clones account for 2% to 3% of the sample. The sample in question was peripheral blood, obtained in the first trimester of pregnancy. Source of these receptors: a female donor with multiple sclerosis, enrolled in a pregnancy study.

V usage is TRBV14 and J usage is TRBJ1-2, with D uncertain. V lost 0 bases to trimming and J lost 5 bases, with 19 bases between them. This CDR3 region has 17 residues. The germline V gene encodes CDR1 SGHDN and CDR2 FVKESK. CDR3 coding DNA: TGTGCCAGCAGCCAAGATCTACGCAGCCTGAGAGGGTATGGCTACACCTTC. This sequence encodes CASSQDLRSLRGYGYTF.

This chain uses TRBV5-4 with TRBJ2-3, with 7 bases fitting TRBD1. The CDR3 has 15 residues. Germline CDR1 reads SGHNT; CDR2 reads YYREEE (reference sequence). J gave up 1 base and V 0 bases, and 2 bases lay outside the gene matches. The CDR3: CASSLDRGGTDTQYF. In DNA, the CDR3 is TGTGCCAGCAGCTTGGACAGGGGTGGCACAGATACGCAGTATTTT.

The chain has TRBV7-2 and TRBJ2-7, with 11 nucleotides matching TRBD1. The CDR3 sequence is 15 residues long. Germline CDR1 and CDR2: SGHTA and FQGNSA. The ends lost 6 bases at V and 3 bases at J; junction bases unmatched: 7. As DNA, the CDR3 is TGTGCCAGCAGTCAAAGGACAGGGGGCTTCTACGAGCAGTACTTC. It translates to CASSQRTGGFYEQYF.

The CDR3 reads CAWSVPALAGAYEQYF. Here the CDR3 DNA reads TGTGCCTGGAGTGTTCCGGCTCTAGCGGGAGCCTACGAGCAGTACTTC. V is TRBV30 and J is TRBJ2-7; TRBD2 matches at 10 bases. CDR1 and CDR2 from the germline V gene are GTSNPN and SVGIG (reference sequence). With 0 bases clipped from V and 2 bases from J, the junction kept 7 bases outside the gene matches. The CDR3 is made up of 16 amino acids.

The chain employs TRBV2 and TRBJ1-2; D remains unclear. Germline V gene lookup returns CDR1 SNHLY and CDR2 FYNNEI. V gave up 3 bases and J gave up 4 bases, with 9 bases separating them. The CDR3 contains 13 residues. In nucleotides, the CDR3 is TGTGCCAGCAGTGAGGAGGGCCTCTATGGCTACACCTTC. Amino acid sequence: CASSEEGLYGYTF.